This entry concerns a single TCR beta chain. Antigen: not known. Assay used: immunoSEQ multiplex PCR; TCRdb lists only in-frame clones, some missing. The data hold about 130,000 clones, with about 81% observed a single time. Trimming cost V 6 bases and J 5 bases, with 16 bases left between them. The length of the CDR3 is 15 residues. Germline V lookup: CDR1 MDHEN, CDR2 SYDVKM. Time point indicated: blood 2 weeks post-SBRT. Sample treatment: 15 Gy SBRT to primary tumor, nephrectomy 4 weeks later. The source of the sample is a study of radiation and T cells in renal cell carcinoma. Study results and caveats: In blood, top tumor clones expanded by 2 weeks, shrinking by 4.

The sequences come from blood, collected from a patient whose treatment included radiotherapy and nephrectomy. The receptor comes from a man aged 45 to 65 with renal cell carcinoma. The chain uses TRBV28 and TRBJ2-2, with D perhaps matching TRBD1 (6 bases). Here the CDR3 DNA reads TGTGCCAGCAGCACCTACAGGGATACGACCGGGGAGCTGTTTTTT. It specifies CASSTYRDTTGELFF.